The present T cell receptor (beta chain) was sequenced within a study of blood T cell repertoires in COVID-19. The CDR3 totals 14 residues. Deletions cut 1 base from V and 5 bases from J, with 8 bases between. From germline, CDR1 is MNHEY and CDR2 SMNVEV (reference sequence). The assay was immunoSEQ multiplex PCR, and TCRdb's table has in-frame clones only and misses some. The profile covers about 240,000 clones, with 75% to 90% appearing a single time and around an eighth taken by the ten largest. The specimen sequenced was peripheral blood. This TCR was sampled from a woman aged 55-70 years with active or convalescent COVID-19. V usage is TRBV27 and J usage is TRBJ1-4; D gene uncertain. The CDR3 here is CASSLLGPNEKLFF. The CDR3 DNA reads TGTGCCAGCAGTTTATTGGGCCCAAATGAAAAACTGTTTTTT.